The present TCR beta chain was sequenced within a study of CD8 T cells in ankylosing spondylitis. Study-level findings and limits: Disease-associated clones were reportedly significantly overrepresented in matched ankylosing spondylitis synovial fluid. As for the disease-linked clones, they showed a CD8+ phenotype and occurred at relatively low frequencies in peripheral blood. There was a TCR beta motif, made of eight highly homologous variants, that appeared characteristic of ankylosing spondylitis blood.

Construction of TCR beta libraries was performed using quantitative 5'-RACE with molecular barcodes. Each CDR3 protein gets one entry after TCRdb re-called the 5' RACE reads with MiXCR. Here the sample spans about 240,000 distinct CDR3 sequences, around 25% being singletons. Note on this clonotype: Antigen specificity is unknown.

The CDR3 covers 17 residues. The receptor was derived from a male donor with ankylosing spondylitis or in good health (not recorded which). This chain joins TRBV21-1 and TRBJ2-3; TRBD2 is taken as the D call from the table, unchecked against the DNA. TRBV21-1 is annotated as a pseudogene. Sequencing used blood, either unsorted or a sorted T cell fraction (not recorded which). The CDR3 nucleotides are TGTGCCAGCAGCAAAGCAGGCGGGGGGTATAGCACAGATACGCAGTATTTT. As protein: CASSKAGGGYSTDTQYF.